The 13 T cell receptor beta chains in this list originate from one sample, sequenced in a study of OX40 agonist ivuxolimab in advanced cancers. Using immunoSEQ multiplex PCR, the repertoire was profiled, and TCRdb retains in-frame clones only, with some absent. The sample consists of roughly 45,000 clones, about 88% of them appearing once. The sequences come from CD4+ or CD8+ T cells sorted from blood, collected in a trial of the OX40 agonist ivuxolimab. The receptors originated from an adult with an advanced solid tumor such as melanoma, head and neck, liver or kidney cancer.

The chain is built from TRBV6-5 and TRBJ1-5; D possibly corresponds to TRBD1 (5 bases). CDR1 is MNHEY, CDR2 SVGAGI, per germline. The V and J ends lost 5 bases and 6 bases respectively, with 14 bases between them. The CDR3 sequence is 14 residues long. The DNA for the CDR3 is TGTGCCAGCAGTCATGGGACCTCGGGTCAGCCCCAGCATTTT. Translating it yields CASSHGTSGQPQHF.

The chain links TRBV5-6 to TRBJ1-2; D may be TRBD1 (6 bases). Germline-derived CDR1 and CDR2 are SGHDT and YYEEEE. The CDR3 has 16 amino acids. V lost 0 bases and J lost 4, with 16 bases in between. The CDR3 DNA follows: TGTGCCAGCAGCTTGGATCGGGGGCCGATATTCTATGGCTACACCTTC. It yields the protein CASSLDRGPIFYGYTF.

This chain connects TRBV19 to TRBJ2-7; the D call may be TRBD1 or TRBD2 (6 bases each). CDR3 length: 14 amino acids. V was pared by 4 bases and J by 3 bases, with 13 bases between. Per the germline V gene, CDR1 is LNHDA and CDR2 is SQIVND (reference sequence). CDR3 in amino acids: CASSSGTKRYEQYF. CDR3 coding DNA: TGTGCCAGTAGTAGCGGGACAAAACGCTACGAGCAGTACTTC.

The chain joins TRBV6-6 to TRBJ1-2, with D hard to call. Looked up from germline, CDR1 is MNHNY and CDR2 is SVGAGI (reference sequence). V shed 0 bases and J shed 8 bases, with 13 bases lying between them. The CDR3 has 14 amino acids. The CDR3 DNA reads as TGTGCCAGCAGTTACTCGGAAGAGGGAAGCGGCTACACCTTC. Translated: CASSYSEEGSGYTF.

This rearrangement joins TRBV4-3 to TRBJ2-4; D gene unclear. The CDR3 consists of 16 residues. The germline gives CDR1 LGHNA, CDR2 YSLEER. The germline V and J ends were trimmed by 0 bases and 2 bases, with 11 bases remaining between them. DNA for the CDR3: TGCGCCAGCAGCCAAGAGAATCAGCCCACCAAAAACATTCAGTACTTC. As protein: CASSQENQPTKNIQYF.

This clone was counted a single time. CDR3: CASSLETIAGYTF. The CDR3, as DNA: TGTGCCAGCAGCTTAGAGACAATAGCTGGCTACACCTTC. The V and J genes are TRBV7-9 and TRBJ1-2; no clear D gene. CDR3 length: 13 amino acids. The germline V and J ends were trimmed by 1 base and 7 bases, with 10 bases remaining between them. CDR1 is SEHNR, CDR2 FQNEAQ, per germline (reference sequence).

This clone showed up just a few times. The same CDR3 can be traced to other DNA sequences in this sample. The rearrangement uses TRBV18 and TRBJ2-6; tentatively, D is TRBD1 (6 bases). This CDR3 has 15 amino acids. V lost 3 bases to trimming and J lost 4 bases, with 10 bases between them. In germline, CDR1 is KGHSH, CDR2 LQKENI. The CDR3: CASSPTGSGANVLTF. The CDR3 DNA sequence: TGTGCCAGCTCACCGACAGGATCCGGGGCCAACGTCCTGACTTTC.

The genes are TRBV5-6 and TRBJ1-1; D remains unclear. Germline V gene data show CDR1 as SGHDT and CDR2 as YYEEEE. V lost 2 bases to trimming and J lost 1 base, with 15 bases between them. The CDR3 has 16 amino acids. The CDR3 sequence is CASSLYLRGGNTEAFF. In DNA, the CDR3 is TGTGCCAGCAGCTTATACCTGCGAGGAGGGAACACTGAAGCTTTCTTT.

The chain recombines TRBV5-6 with TRBJ2-3; D gene unclear. The V end lost 1 base, the J end lost 5 bases, and 11 bases lay between the germline ends. CDR1 and CDR2 (germline): SGHDT, YYEEEE. This CDR3 comprises 14 residues. The CDR3, as DNA: TGTGCCAGCAGCTTGCAGCAGATGGGAGATACGCAGTATTTT. Its protein is CASSLQQMGDTQYF.

This clone was observed a single time. The rearrangement uses TRBV18 and TRBJ1-1, with a possible D match to TRBD1 (6 bases). This CDR3 contains 14 residues. Germline lookup yields CDR1 KGHSH and CDR2 LQKENI. V lost 6 bases and J lost 2, with 13 bases in between. This CDR3 is CASSRQELNTEAFF. The CDR3 DNA sequence: TGTGCCAGCTCCCGACAGGAATTAAACACTGAAGCTTTCTTT.

This clone was picked up one time. This rearrangement joins TRBV13 to TRBJ1-4; D is undetermined. Germline CDR1 and CDR2: PRHDT and FYEKMQ (reference sequence). The CDR3 length is 11 residues. V was pared by 0 bases and J by 15 bases, with 8 bases between. CDR3 nucleotide sequence: TGTGCCAGCAGCTTAGGCAGCCGGATGTTTTTT. As protein: CASSLGSRMFF.

The chain recombines TRBV10-3 with TRBJ2-5; 11 nucleotides match TRBD1. V gave up 8 bases and J gave up 10 bases; unmatched junction bases: 6. Germline V CDR1 and CDR2: ENHRY, SYGVKD. The CDR3 has 12 residues. The CDR3 DNA reads as TGTGCCATCGCCCCGGGACAGGGGGGCCAGTACTTC. This translates into CAIAPGQGGQYF.

This clone was seen just once. V is TRBV19 and J is TRBJ1-4; D might be TRBD1 (6 bases). Deletions cut 7 bases from V and 3 bases from J, with 18 bases between. Germline lookup yields CDR1 LNHDA and CDR2 SQIVND (reference sequence). CDR3 size: 16 residues. The CDR3, as DNA: TGTGCCAGTAATGGGGGGCGCGTAGGATCTAATGAAAAACTGTTTTTT. It is translated as CASNGGRVGSNEKLFF.